A single sample is the source of the 3 T cell receptor beta chains below, sequenced in a study of cytomegalovirus exposure and HLA in healthy donors. The PCR had 60 Vbeta and 13 Jbeta primers. Only in-frame clones appear in the TCRdb table, and some are missing; sequencing was by immunoSEQ multiplex PCR. The sample records 85,000 to 120,000 clones, 60% to 80% being singletons. What was sequenced was PBMCs. These receptors were obtained from a boy younger than 18 in good health and CMV-seronegative.

The chain couples TRBV18 to TRBJ1-5, with 12 bases that match TRBD1. Trimming removed 3 bases from V and 7 bases from J; junction bases left unmatched: 1. This CDR3 spans 14 amino acids. Germline-derived CDR1 and CDR2 are KGHSH and LQKENI. This CDR3 is CASSPGTGGQPQHF. The DNA for the CDR3 is TGTGCCAGCTCACCGGGGACAGGGGGCCAGCCCCAGCATTTT.

The chain links TRBV6-1 to TRBJ2-1, with D possibly matching TRBD2 (6 bases). V was pared by 2 bases and J by 3 bases, with 11 bases between. The CDR3 consists of 15 residues. The germline CDR1 and CDR2 sequences are MNHNS and SASEGT. CDR3: CASSELGGDYNEQFF. The CDR3 DNA reads TGTGCCAGCAGTGAACTGGGCGGGGACTACAATGAGCAGTTCTTC.

The CDR3 coding sequence is TGTGCCAGCAGTCTCCGCCGACTGAAAGATAACTATGGCTACACCTTC. Its translation: CASSLRRLKDNYGYTF. The rearrangement uses TRBV28 and TRBJ1-2; no clear D gene. The germline V and J ends were trimmed by 5 bases and 1 base, with 17 bases remaining between them. Germline CDR1 reads MDHEN; CDR2 reads SYDVKM. This CDR3 is built from 16 residues.